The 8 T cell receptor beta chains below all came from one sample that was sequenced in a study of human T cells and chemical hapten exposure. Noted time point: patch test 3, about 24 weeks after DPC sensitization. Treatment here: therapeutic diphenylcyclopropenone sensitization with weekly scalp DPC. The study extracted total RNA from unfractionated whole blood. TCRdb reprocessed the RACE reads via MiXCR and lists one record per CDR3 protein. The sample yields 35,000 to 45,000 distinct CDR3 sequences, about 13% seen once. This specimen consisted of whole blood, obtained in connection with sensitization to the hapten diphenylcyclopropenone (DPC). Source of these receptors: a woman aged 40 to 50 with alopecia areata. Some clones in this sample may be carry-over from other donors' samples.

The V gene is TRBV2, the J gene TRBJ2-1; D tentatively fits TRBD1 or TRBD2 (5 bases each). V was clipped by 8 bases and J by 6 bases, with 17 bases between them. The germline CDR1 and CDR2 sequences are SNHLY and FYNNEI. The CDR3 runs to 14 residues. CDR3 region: CASAGGARGNEQFF. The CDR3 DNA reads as TGTGCCAGCGCCGGTGGGGCGAGGGGCAATGAGCAGTTCTTC.

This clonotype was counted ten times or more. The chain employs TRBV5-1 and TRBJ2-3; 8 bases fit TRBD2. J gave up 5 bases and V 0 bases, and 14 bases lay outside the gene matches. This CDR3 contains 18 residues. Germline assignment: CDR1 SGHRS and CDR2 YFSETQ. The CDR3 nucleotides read TGCGCCAGCAGCTTGGATTATGGACTAGCAGCGATTGGAGATACGCAGTATTTT. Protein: CASSLDYGLAAIGDTQYF.

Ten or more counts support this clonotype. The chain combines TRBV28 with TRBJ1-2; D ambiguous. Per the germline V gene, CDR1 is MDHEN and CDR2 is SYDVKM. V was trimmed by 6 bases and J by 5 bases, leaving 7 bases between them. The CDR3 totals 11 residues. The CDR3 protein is CASSPSYGYTF. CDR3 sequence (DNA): TGTGCCAGCAGCCCATCTTATGGCTACACCTTC.

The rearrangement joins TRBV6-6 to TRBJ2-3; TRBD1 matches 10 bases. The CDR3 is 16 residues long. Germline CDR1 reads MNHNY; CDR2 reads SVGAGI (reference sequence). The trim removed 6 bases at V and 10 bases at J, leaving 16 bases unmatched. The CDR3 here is CASRGQGLTPPHAQYF. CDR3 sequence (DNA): TGTGCCAGCAGGGGACAGGGGTTAACACCCCCGCATGCGCAGTATTTT.

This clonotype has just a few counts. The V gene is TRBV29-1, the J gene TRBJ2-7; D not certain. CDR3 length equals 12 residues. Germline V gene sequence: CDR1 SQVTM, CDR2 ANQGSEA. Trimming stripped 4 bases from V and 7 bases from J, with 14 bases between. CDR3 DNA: TGCAGCGTTGCGGTAACAGTAGGGGAGCAGTACTTC. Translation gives CSVAVTVGEQYF.

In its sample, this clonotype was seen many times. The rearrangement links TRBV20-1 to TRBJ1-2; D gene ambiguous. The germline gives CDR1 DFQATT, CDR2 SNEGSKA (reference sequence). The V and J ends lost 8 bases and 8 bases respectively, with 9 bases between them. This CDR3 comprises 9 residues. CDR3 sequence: CSSSPGYTF. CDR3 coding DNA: TGCAGTTCCTCCCCAGGCTACACCTTC.

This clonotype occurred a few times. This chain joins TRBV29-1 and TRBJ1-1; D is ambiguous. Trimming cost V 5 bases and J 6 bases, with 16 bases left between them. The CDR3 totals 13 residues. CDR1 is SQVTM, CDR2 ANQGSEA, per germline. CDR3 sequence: CSVSPGVAAEAFF. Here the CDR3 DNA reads TGCAGCGTTTCCCCGGGAGTGGCAGCTGAAGCTTTCTTT.

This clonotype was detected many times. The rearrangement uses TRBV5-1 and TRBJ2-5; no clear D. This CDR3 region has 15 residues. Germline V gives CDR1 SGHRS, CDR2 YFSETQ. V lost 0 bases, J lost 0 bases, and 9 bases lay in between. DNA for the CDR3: TGCGCCAGCAGCTTGGGTTCCGGGTACCAAGAGACCCAGTACTTC. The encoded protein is CASSLGSGYQETQYF.